This TCR beta chain came from a study of radiation and T cells in renal cell carcinoma. Overall study findings and caveats: Without pretreatment biopsies, baseline tumor clonotype presence was undetermined. From baseline, blood top tumor clonotypes peaked at 2 weeks post-radiation.

Time point reported: blood 2 weeks post-SBRT. Treatment indicated: 15 Gy SBRT to primary tumor, nephrectomy 4 weeks later. Radiation-treated patients gave blood at baseline, week 2 and week 4. Clear cell pathology was present in this patient's renal cell carcinoma. Turning to this clone: Its target is not known.

Sequencing was performed with immunoSEQ multiplex PCR; in TCRdb, only in-frame clones are kept and a portion is missing. This table has 120,000 or so clones, over 75% appearing once. The CDR3 contains 13 residues. Germline lookup yields CDR1 SGHRS and CDR2 YFSETQ. Trimming took 4 bases from V and 2 from J, leaving 9 bases between them. The source was blood, collected from a patient whose treatment included radiotherapy and nephrectomy. The clonotype originates from a man aged 45-65 years with renal cell carcinoma. The chain employs TRBV5-1 and TRBJ1-2, with D possibly TRBD1 on 5 matching bases. This CDR3 is CASSEDKNYGYTF. CDR3 DNA: TGCGCCAGCAGCGAGGACAAGAACTATGGCTACACCTTC.